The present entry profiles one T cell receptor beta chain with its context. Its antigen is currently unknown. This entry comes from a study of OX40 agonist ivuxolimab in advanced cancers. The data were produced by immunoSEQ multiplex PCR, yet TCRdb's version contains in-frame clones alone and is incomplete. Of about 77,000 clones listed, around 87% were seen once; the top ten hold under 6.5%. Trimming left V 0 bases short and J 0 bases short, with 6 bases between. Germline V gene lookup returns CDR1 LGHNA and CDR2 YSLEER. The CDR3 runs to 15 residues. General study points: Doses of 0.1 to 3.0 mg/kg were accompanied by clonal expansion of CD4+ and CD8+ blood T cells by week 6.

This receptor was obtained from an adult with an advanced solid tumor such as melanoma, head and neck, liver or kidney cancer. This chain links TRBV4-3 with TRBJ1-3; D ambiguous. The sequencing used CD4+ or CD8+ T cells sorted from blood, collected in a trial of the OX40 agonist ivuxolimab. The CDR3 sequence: CASSQEAISGNTIYF. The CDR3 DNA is TGCGCCAGCAGCCAAGAAGCGATCTCTGGAAACACCATATATTTT.